The sequence of this T cell receptor (beta chain) was determined in a study of cytomegalovirus exposure and HLA in healthy donors. Overall study context: Samples from HLA-typed donors yielded about 86 million unique TCRs in an early data release.

In the PCR, 60 Vbeta and 13 Jbeta primers were used. Some clones are missing from TCRdb's copy, which holds only in-frame ones; the method was immunoSEQ multiplex PCR. The data hold roughly 140,000 clones, with just under 65% observed a single time. Study outcomes and limitations: A classifier reportedly called cytomegalovirus status with high sensitivity and specificity. Productive rates of about 90% or about 30% were seen for most TCR beta V segments in an earlier analysis.

This clone was picked up one time. The antigen remains unidentified. Germline V gene lookup returns CDR1 LNHNV and CDR2 YYDKDF (reference sequence). V lost 1 base, J lost 1 base, and 9 bases lay in between. The CDR3 runs to 15 residues. The sequenced material came from PBMCs. The chain links TRBV15 to TRBJ2-3; no definite D call. The receptor was derived from a woman aged 55-69 years in good health and CMV-seropositive. The CDR3 DNA sequence: TGTGCCACCAGCAGAGCAGGATCCGGCACAGATACGCAGTATTTT. Residues: CATSRAGSGTDTQYF. Looking up the rest from reference TRBV15 and TRBJ2-3 gives the full variable domain: DAMVIQNPRYQVTQFGKPVTLSCSQTLNHNVMYWYQQKSSQAPKLLFHYYDKDFNNEADTPDNFQSRRPNTSFCFLDIRSPGLGDTAMYLCATSRAGSGTDTQYFGPGTRLTVL.